The 27 T cell receptor beta chains reported below all come from one sample, sequenced in a study of a mutant IDH1 vaccine in newly diagnosed glioma. Sequenced by immunoSEQ multiplex PCR; TCRdb stores in-frame clones only, minus some. This sample yields over 45,000 clones, of which about 80% are seen a single time; 5% to 6% belongs to the top ten. Which antigens these TCRs recognize remains unknown. Time point reported: week 47, end of study. Topical imiquimod accompanied each vaccine dose, which consisted of 300 ug of mutant IDH1 20-mer peptide. The source material was PBMCs, sampled from a glioma patient whose treatment included an IDH1 peptide vaccine. The receptors were sampled from a man aged 50-60 years with glioma.

This chain connects TRBV5-4 to TRBJ1-1; D not certain. Germline V lookup: CDR1 SGHNT, CDR2 YYREEE (reference sequence). The germline V and J ends were trimmed by 2 bases and 0 bases, with 5 bases remaining between them. The CDR3 covers 13 residues. This CDR3 reads CASSLTLNTEAFF. The CDR3 DNA sequence: TGTGCCAGCAGCTTAACTTTGAACACTGAAGCTTTCTTT.

The chain is built from TRBV19 and TRBJ1-2; D gene ambiguous. Germline V gene data show CDR1 as LNHDA and CDR2 as SQIVND (reference sequence). The CDR3 length is 11 residues. Deletions cut 9 bases from V and 1 base from J, with 6 bases between. CDR3 in amino acids: CASEHNYGYTF. CDR3 bases: TGTGCCAGCGAACATAACTATGGCTACACCTTC.

The chain employs TRBV4-1 and TRBJ2-3; D is undetermined. The germline CDR1 and CDR2 sequences are MGHRA and YSYEKL. V was trimmed by 0 bases and J by 1 base, leaving 5 bases between them. The CDR3 has 14 residues. The CDR3 DNA sequence: TGCGCCAGCAGCCAAGAGGGTGGCACAGATACGCAGTATTTT. It encodes CASSQEGGTDTQYF.

In its sample, this clone was seen once. The V call is TRBV4-3, the J call TRBJ2-2; D not resolved. V lost 2 bases and J lost 2, with 9 bases in between. This CDR3 is 15 amino acids long. Germline assignment: CDR1 LGHNA and CDR2 YSLEER. Written as DNA, the CDR3 is TGCGCCAGCAGCCAACAGCAGGTTAACACCGGGGAGCTGTTTTTT. Translated: CASSQQQVNTGELFF.

This rearrangement joins TRBV4-2 to TRBJ2-7; D call uncertain. The CDR3 length is 14 residues. The V and J ends lost 0 bases and 1 base respectively, with 7 bases between them. Germline CDR1 LGHNA, CDR2 YNFKEQ. CDR3: CASSQDGLSYEQYF. For the CDR3, the DNA is TGTGCCAGCAGCCAAGACGGCCTTTCCTACGAGCAGTACTTC.

This clone was seen only once. The chain recombines TRBV14 with TRBJ2-3, with 7 positions matching TRBD1. The CDR3 runs 15 residues. The V segment lost 5 bases and the J segment 1 base; nucleotides outside the gene matches: 6. In germline, CDR1 is SGHDN, CDR2 FVKESK. The DNA for the CDR3 is TGTGCCAGCAGCGTGAAGGGGGCCCGCACAGATACGCAGTATTTT. This codes for CASSVKGARTDTQYF.

The chain joins TRBV27 to TRBJ1-1; 9 nucleotides align to TRBD1. After removal of 8 bases from V and 1 base from J, the junction contained 2 bases not matched to a gene. Germline values: CDR1 MNHEY, CDR2 SMNVEV (reference sequence). This CDR3 spans 13 amino acids. The CDR3 sequence is CASQDRGNTEAFF. In nucleotides, the CDR3 is TGTGCCAGCCAGGACAGGGGGAACACTGAAGCTTTCTTT.

This clone has only one observation. The chain uses TRBV11-3 and TRBJ2-6; D is undetermined. Germline V gene sequence: CDR1 SGHNT, CDR2 YENEEA. The CDR3 loop spans 14 amino acids. V was clipped by 4 bases and J by 2 bases, with 6 bases between them. For the CDR3, the DNA is TGTGCCAGCAGCTCACAGACTGGGGCCAACGTCCTGACTTTC. It is translated as CASSSQTGANVLTF.

This rearrangement joins TRBV5-4 to TRBJ2-7; possibly TRBD1 for D (5 bases). The germline CDR1 and CDR2 sequences are SGHNT and YYREEE (reference sequence). V lost 4 bases, J lost 0 bases, and 14 bases lay in between. The CDR3 runs to 15 residues. CDR3 bases: TGTGCCAGCAGCCGCCCCGACAGCCCCTCCTACGAGCAGTACTTC. Its protein product is CASSRPDSPSYEQYF. Variable domain in full (rest from reference TRBV5-4 and TRBJ2-7): ETGVTQSPTHLIKTRGQQVTLRCSSQSGHNTVSWYQQALGQGPQFIFQYYREEENGRGNFPPRFSGLQFPNYSSELNVNALELDDSALYLCASSRPDSPSYEQYFGPGTRLTVT.

The chain couples TRBV5-1 to TRBJ2-3; TRBD2 matches at 14 bases. V lost 3 bases, J lost 5 bases, and 5 bases stayed unmatched. Germline V lookup: CDR1 SGHRS, CDR2 YFSETQ. This CDR3 has 16 residues. CDR3 amino acids: CASSSTTSGGGDTQYF. The CDR3 DNA reads TGCGCCAGCAGCTCCACGACTAGCGGGGGGGGAGATACGCAGTATTTT.

The chain carries TRBV10-3 and TRBJ1-1; D perhaps matches TRBD1 (5 bases). The germline CDR1 and CDR2 sequences are ENHRY and SYGVKD. V was pared by 3 bases and J by 1 base, with 6 bases between. The CDR3 runs to 13 residues. The CDR3 is CAISDDRNTEAFF. CDR3 bases: TGTGCCATCAGTGATGACAGGAACACTGAAGCTTTCTTT.

V usage is TRBV25-1 and J usage is TRBJ2-2; 7 bases are a match to TRBD1. The junction had 6 bases not matched to a gene; V was cut back by 5 bases and J by 0 bases. Looked up from germline, CDR1 is MGHDK and CDR2 is SYGVNS. This CDR3 is built from 16 residues. The chain's CDR3 is CASSKRGGANTGELFF. DNA of the CDR3: TGTGCCAGCAGTAAGAGAGGGGGCGCGAACACCGGGGAGCTGTTTTTT.

CDR3 protein: CASSLTGPTEKAFF. Here the CDR3 DNA reads TGTGCCAGCTCATTGACAGGGCCGACCGAGAAAGCTTTCTTT. The V and J genes are TRBV27 and TRBJ1-1, with 7 positions matching TRBD1. The CDR3 is 14 residues long. Germline V CDR1 and CDR2: MNHEY, SMNVEV (reference sequence). The J segment lost 9 bases and the V segment lost 8 bases, leaving 15 bases of the junction unmatched.

V gene TRBV2 combines with J gene TRBJ1-4; D unclear. Per germline, CDR1 SNHLY and CDR2 FYNNEI. This CDR3 has 14 residues. Trimming took 0 bases from V and 11 from J, leaving 13 bases between them. This CDR3 reads CASSEAQAANKLFF. The DNA of the CDR3 is TGTGCCAGCAGTGAAGCGCAGGCAGCCAATAAACTGTTTTTT.

This chain joins TRBV11-2 and TRBJ1-1; 8 positions agree with TRBD1. The CDR3 extends over 15 amino acids. Germline V CDR1 and CDR2: SGHAT, FQNNGV. V was pared by 3 bases and J by 1 base, with 4 bases of the junction left unmatched. The CDR3 bases are TGTGCCAGCAGCTTTGCAGGACAGGGGAACACTGAAGCTTTCTTT. Amino acids: CASSFAGQGNTEAFF.

This rearrangement joins TRBV4-1 to TRBJ2-2, with D tentatively TRBD2 (5 bases). From germline, CDR1 is MGHRA and CDR2 YSYEKL. There are 17 residues in the CDR3. Trimming removed 3 bases from V and 0 bases from J, with 14 bases in between. CDR3 sequence reads: CASSHPVEVTNTGELFF. The DNA for the CDR3 is TGCGCCAGCAGCCACCCGGTGGAGGTAACGAACACCGGGGAGCTGTTTTTT.

V and J are TRBV7-9 and TRBJ2-7; 12 bases are shared with TRBD2. The germline CDR1 and CDR2 sequences are SEHNR and FQNEAQ (reference sequence). J was trimmed by 12 bases and V by 5 bases; bases with no gene match: 8. The CDR3 runs to 13 residues. CDR3 nucleotide sequence: TGTGCCAGCAGCCCGACTAGCGGGGGCGGTATGTACTTC. It is translated as CASSPTSGGGMYF.

The rearrangement uses TRBV9 and TRBJ1-2; D gene ambiguous. Germline loops: CDR1 SGDLS, CDR2 YYNGEE. V was shortened by 4 bases and J by 8 bases, with 21 bases between the two germline ends. This CDR3 is 15 amino acids long. Here the CDR3 DNA reads TGTGCCAGCAGCCCCAGCTCATACGGGCAACAGGGCTACACCTTC. Encoded protein: CASSPSSYGQQGYTF.

The DNA of the CDR3 is TGTGCCAGCAGCTTGGAGGCGGTCTACAATGAGCAGTTCTTC. Translating it yields CASSLEAVYNEQFF. This chain joins TRBV5-6 and TRBJ2-1; D is ambiguous. V was cut by 0 bases and J by 3 bases, with 7 bases left in between. CDR1 is SGHDT and CDR2 is YYEEEE in the germline V gene. This CDR3 is 14 amino acids long.

The J gene is TRBJ2-7, the V gene TRBV6-5; 9 nucleotides line up with TRBD2. Germline V CDR1 and CDR2: MNHEY, SVGAGI. Trimming removed 7 bases from V and 5 bases from J; junction bases left unmatched: 9. CDR3 size: 14 residues. This CDR3 is CASKTGTSSHEQYF. In DNA, the CDR3 is TGTGCCAGCAAGACCGGGACTAGCAGCCACGAGCAGTACTTC.

DNA for the CDR3: TGTGCCAGCAGACGGATACAGGGTCTGGGCACTGAAGCTTTCTTT. It specifies CASRRIQGLGTEAFF. The gene calls are TRBV13 and TRBJ1-1, with a possible D match to TRBD1 (6 bases). The length of the CDR3 is 15 residues. The germline gives CDR1 PRHDT, CDR2 FYEKMQ (reference sequence). V gave up 6 bases and J gave up 4 bases, with 18 bases separating them.

The rearrangement joins TRBV4-3 to TRBJ2-2, with D hard to call. The CDR3 has 13 amino acids. The V gene lost 1 base and the J gene lost 8 bases, with 8 bases spanning the gap. Germline V CDR1 and CDR2: LGHNA, YSLEER. The CDR3 DNA sequence: TGCGCCAGCAGCCAAGTAATTAAAGGGGAGCTGTTTTTT. Residues: CASSQVIKGELFF.

This clone was recorded only once. The rearrangement joins TRBV6-5 to TRBJ2-7; 9 bases line up with TRBD1. Germline loops: CDR1 MNHEY, CDR2 SVGAGI. The CDR3 loop spans 16 amino acids. Losses at the gene ends were 2 bases for V and 3 bases for J; bases not matched to a gene: 8. The CDR3 is CASSYQAGTGSYEQYF. The CDR3, as DNA: TGTGCCAGCAGTTACCAGGCCGGGACAGGGAGCTACGAGCAGTACTTC.

This rearrangement joins TRBV29-1 to TRBJ1-3, with D tentatively TRBD1 (5 bases). Trimming left V 3 bases short and J 4 bases short, with 10 bases between. The CDR3 sequence is 13 residues long. Germline V CDR1 and CDR2: SQVTM, ANQGSEA. CDR3 sequence reads: CSVEEGTGNTIYF. CDR3 bases: TGCAGCGTTGAGGAGGGGACCGGAAACACCATATATTTT. The entire variable domain, with the rest obtained from reference TRBV29-1 and TRBJ1-3, is as follows: SAVISQKPSRDICQRGTSLTIQCQVDSQVTMMFWYRQQPGQSLTLIATANQGSEATYESGFVIDKFPISRPNLTFSTLTVSNMSPEDSSIYLCSVEEGTGNTIYFGEGSWLTVV.

The V and J genes are TRBV14 and TRBJ2-1, with D possibly TRBD1 on 5 matching bases. CDR1 SGHDN and CDR2 FVKESK come from the germline V gene. The V end lost 4 bases, the J end lost 8 bases, and 12 bases lay between the germline ends. The CDR3 extends over 13 amino acids. The CDR3 nucleotides are TGTGCCAGCAGCCCTAGGGGCTGGGATGAGCAGTTCTTC. Its protein product is CASSPRGWDEQFF.

This clone was seen just once. The chain links TRBV9 to TRBJ2-3; TRBD2 matches 7 bases. With 0 bases clipped from V and 5 bases from J, the junction kept 3 bases outside the gene matches. The CDR3 loop spans 14 amino acids. Germline CDR1 is SGDLS and CDR2 is YYNGEE. Written as DNA, the CDR3 is TGTGCCAGCAGCGTAGGAGCGGGGTTAGATACGCAGTATTTT. Translation: CASSVGAGLDTQYF. Filled out from reference TRBV9 and TRBJ2-3, the complete variable domain reads DSGVTQTPKHLITATGQRVTLRCSPRSGDLSVYWYQQSLDQGLQFLIQYYNGEERAKGNILERFSAQQFPDLHSELNLSSLELGDSALYFCASSVGAGLDTQYFGPGTRLTVL.

Remarks on this clone: Other DNA sequences in this sample translate to the same CDR3. The chain links TRBV14 to TRBJ2-2; no firm D call. Deletions cut 1 base from V and 1 base from J, with 4 bases between. Germline CDR1 SGHDN, CDR2 FVKESK. This CDR3 comprises 14 residues. For the CDR3, the DNA is TGTGCCAGCAGCCAAGGGGGGAACACCGGGGAGCTGTTTTTT. This translates into CASSQGGNTGELFF. Looking up the rest from reference TRBV14 and TRBJ2-2 gives the full variable domain: EAGVTQFPSHSVIEKGQTVTLRCDPISGHDNLYWYRRVMGKEIKFLLHFVKESKQDESGMPNNRFLAERTGGTYSTLKVQPAELEDSGVYFCASSQGGNTGELFFGEGSRLTVL.